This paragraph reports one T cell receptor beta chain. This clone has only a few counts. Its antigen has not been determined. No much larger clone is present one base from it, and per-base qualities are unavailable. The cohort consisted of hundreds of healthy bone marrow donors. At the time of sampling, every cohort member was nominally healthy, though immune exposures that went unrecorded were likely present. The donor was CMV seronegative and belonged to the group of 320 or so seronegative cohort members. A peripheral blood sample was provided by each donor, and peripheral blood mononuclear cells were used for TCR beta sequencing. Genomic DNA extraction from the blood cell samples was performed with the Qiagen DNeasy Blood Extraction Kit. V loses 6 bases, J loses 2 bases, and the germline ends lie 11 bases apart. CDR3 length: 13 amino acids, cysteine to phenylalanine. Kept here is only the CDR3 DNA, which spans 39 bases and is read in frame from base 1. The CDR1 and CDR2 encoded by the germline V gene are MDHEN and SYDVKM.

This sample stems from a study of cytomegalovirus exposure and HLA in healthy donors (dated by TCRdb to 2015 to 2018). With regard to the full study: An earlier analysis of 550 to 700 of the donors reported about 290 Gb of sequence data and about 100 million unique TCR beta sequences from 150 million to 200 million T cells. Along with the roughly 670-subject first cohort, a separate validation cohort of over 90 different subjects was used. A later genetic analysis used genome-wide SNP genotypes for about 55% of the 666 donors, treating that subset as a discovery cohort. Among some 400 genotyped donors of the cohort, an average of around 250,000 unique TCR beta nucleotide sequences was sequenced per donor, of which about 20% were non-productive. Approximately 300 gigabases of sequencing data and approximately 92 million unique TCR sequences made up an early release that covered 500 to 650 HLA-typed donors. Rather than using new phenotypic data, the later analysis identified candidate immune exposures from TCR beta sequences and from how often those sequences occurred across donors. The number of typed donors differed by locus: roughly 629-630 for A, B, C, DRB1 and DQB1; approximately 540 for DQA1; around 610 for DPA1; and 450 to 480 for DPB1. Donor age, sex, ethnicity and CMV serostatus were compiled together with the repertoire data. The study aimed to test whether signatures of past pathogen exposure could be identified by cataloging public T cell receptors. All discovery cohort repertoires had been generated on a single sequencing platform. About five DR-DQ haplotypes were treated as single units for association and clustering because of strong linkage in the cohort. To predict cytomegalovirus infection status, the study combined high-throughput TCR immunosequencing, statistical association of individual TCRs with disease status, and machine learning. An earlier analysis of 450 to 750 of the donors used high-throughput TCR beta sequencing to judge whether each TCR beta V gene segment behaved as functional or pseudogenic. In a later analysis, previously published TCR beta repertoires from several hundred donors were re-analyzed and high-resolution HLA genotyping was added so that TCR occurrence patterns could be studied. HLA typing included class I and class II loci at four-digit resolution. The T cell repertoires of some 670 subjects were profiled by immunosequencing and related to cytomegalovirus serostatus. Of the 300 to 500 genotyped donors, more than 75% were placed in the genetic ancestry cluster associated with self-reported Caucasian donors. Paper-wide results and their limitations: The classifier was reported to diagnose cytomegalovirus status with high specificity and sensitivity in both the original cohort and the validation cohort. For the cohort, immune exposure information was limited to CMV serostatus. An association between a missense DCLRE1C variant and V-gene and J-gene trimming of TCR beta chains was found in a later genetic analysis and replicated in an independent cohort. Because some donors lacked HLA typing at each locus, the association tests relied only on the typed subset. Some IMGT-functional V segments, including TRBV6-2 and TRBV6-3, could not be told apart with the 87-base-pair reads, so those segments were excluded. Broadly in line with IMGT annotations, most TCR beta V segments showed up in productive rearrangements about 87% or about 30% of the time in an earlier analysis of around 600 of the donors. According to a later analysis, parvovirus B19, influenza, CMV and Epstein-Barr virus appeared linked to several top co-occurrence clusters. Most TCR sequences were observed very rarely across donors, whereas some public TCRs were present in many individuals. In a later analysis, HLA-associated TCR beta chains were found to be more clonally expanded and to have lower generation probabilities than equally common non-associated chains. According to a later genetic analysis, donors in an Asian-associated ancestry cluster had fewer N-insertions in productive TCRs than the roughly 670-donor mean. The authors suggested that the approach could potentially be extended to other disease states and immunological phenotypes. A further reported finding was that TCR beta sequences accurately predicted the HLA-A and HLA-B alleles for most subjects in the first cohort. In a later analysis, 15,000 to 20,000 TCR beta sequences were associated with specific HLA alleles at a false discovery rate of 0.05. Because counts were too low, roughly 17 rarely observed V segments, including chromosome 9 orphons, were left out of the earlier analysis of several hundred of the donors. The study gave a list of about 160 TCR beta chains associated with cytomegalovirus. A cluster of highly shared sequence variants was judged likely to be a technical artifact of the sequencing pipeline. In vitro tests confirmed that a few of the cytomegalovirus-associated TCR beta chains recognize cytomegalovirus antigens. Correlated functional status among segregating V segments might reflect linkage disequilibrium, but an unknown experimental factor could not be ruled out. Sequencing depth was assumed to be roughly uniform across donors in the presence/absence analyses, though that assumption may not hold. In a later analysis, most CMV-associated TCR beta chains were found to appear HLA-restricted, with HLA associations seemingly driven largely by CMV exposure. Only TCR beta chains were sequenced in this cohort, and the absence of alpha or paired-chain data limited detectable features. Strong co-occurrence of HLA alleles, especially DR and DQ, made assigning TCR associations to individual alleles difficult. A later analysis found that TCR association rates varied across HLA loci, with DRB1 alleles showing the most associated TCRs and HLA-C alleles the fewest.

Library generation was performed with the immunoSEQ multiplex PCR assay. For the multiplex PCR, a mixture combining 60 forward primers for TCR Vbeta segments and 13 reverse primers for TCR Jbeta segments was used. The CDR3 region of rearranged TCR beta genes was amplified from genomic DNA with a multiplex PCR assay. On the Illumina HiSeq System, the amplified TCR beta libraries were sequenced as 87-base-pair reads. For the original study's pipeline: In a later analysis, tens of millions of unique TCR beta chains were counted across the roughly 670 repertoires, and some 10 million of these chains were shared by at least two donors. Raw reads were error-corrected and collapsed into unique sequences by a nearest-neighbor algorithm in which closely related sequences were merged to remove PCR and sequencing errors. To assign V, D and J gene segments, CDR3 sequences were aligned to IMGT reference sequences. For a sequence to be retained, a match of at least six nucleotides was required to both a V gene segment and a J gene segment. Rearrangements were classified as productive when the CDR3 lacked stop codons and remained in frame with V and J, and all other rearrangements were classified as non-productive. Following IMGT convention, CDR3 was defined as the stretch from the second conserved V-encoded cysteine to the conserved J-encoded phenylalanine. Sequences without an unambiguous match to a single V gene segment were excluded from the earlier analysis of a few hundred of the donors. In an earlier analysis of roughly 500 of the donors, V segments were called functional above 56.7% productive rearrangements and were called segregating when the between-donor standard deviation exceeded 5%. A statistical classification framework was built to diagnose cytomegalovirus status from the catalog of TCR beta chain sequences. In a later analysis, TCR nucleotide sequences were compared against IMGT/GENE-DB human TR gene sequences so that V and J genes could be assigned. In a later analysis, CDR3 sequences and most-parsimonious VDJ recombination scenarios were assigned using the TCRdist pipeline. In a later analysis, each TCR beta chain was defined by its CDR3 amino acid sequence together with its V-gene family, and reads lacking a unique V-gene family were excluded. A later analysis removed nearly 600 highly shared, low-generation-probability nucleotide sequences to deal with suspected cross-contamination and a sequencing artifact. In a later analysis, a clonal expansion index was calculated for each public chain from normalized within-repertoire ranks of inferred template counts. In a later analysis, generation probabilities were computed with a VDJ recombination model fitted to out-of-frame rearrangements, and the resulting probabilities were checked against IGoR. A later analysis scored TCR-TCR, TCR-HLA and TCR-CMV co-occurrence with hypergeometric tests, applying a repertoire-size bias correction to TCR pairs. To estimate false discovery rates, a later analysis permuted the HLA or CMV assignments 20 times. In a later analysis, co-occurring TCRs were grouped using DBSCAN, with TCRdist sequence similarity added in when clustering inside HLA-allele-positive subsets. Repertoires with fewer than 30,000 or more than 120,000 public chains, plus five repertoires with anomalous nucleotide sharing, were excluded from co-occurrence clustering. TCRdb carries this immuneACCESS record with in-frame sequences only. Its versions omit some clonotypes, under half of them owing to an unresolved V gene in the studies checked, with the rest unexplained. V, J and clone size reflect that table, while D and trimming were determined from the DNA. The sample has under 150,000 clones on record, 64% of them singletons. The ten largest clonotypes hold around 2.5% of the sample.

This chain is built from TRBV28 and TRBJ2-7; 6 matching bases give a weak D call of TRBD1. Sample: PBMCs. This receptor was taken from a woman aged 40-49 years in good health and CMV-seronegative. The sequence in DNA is TGTGCCAGCAGATCTGGACAGACCTACGAGCAGTACTTC. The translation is CASRSGQTYEQYF. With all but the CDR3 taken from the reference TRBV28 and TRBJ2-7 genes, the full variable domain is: DVKVTQSSRYLVKRTGEKVFLECVQDMDHENMFWYRQDPGLGLRLIYFSYDVKMKEKGDIPEGYSVSREKKERFSLILESASTNQTSMYLCASRSGQTYEQYFGPGTRLTVT.